A selection of T cell receptor beta chains follows, all from one sample in a study of identical twins. Using its own MiXCR run on the 5' RACE reads, TCRdb lists one record per CDR3 protein. This table holds roughly 700,000 distinct CDR3 sequences, 8% to 9% found once. This same sample was also part of a study on yellow fever vaccine responses in identical twins.

Material: PBMCs. The origin of the receptors is a woman aged 18 to 35 in good health. CDR3s leave out the opening cysteine and the closing phenylalanine or tryptophan. The order of the fields is CDR3 length, clone size, J gene, V gene, CDR3 protein. A clone size is listed for some rows: how often the clone was seen (once, few, many), or a class if it is expanded.

CDR3 length: 15; clone size: many; J gene: TRBJ2-3; V gene: TRBV14; CDR3 protein: ASSQEGKGTGVDTQY
CDR3 length: 11; clone size: few; J gene: TRBJ1-1; V gene: TRBV20-1; CDR3 protein: SANRDRGTEAF
CDR3 length: 13; clone size: few; J gene: TRBJ2-3; V gene: TRBV19; CDR3 protein: ASSMIDRGTDTQY
CDR3 length: 14; clone size: medium-sized; J gene: TRBJ2-5; V gene: TRBV24-1; CDR3 protein: ATMSKEGTGEETQY
CDR3 length: 10; clone size: few; J gene: TRBJ2-3; V gene: TRBV7-2; CDR3 protein: ASSSHSDTQY
CDR3 length: 13; clone size: .; J gene: TRBJ2-2; V gene: TRBV20-1; CDR3 protein: SATSGTGDTGELF
CDR3 length: 15; clone size: many; J gene: TRBJ1-4; V gene: TRBV12-3/TRBV12-4; CDR3 protein: ASSLEVGGNGRGKLF
CDR3 length: 11; clone size: .; J gene: TRBJ2-7; V gene: TRBV25-1; CDR3 protein: ASSEFWTYEQY
CDR3 length: 16; clone size: .; J gene: TRBJ2-5; V gene: TRBV3-1; CDR3 protein: ATSQERQLAGRVETQY
CDR3 length: 13; clone size: few; J gene: TRBJ2-1; V gene: TRBV4-1; CDR3 protein: ASSQDLLTADEQF
CDR3 length: 11; clone size: few; J gene: TRBJ1-1; V gene: TRBV30; CDR3 protein: AWPREGWTEAF
CDR3 length: 13; clone size: .; J gene: TRBJ1-2; V gene: TRBV9; CDR3 protein: ASSVGQGSNYGYT
CDR3 length: 10; clone size: many; J gene: TRBJ2-5; V gene: TRBV29-1; CDR3 protein: SVLEGEETQY
CDR3 length: 12; clone size: many; J gene: TRBJ2-2; V gene: TRBV12-3/TRBV12-4; CDR3 protein: AIPRISNTGELF
CDR3 length: 10; clone size: many; J gene: TRBJ2-7; V gene: TRBV3-1; CDR3 protein: AIGGLGYEQY
CDR3 length: 11; clone size: many; J gene: TRBJ2-7; V gene: TRBV20-1; CDR3 protein: SARGTVPYEQY
CDR3 length: 10; clone size: many; J gene: TRBJ2-5; V gene: TRBV3-1; CDR3 protein: ASSQSAETQY
CDR3 length: 10; clone size: many; J gene: TRBJ2-5; V gene: TRBV29-1; CDR3 protein: SAGVFGETQY
CDR3 length: 14; clone size: once; J gene: TRBJ2-5; V gene: TRBV5-3; CDR3 protein: ARRWTSGRRGETQY
CDR3 length: 12; clone size: few; J gene: TRBJ2-5; V gene: TRBV5-1; CDR3 protein: ASRNGRFGETQY
CDR3 length: 14; clone size: .; J gene: TRBJ2-7; V gene: TRBV4-3; CDR3 protein: ASSQRWDTSSYEQY
CDR3 length: 14; clone size: many; J gene: TRBJ2-5; V gene: TRBV3-1; CDR3 protein: ASSRLAGRGQETQY
CDR3 length: 12; clone size: few; J gene: TRBJ1-6; V gene: TRBV13; CDR3 protein: ASSFAGTPEPLH
CDR3 length: 16; clone size: few; J gene: TRBJ2-3; V gene: TRBV5-1; CDR3 protein: ASSFGLAGAPSTDTQY
CDR3 length: 13; clone size: few; J gene: TRBJ2-3; V gene: TRBV14; CDR3 protein: ASSPPLGGIDTQY